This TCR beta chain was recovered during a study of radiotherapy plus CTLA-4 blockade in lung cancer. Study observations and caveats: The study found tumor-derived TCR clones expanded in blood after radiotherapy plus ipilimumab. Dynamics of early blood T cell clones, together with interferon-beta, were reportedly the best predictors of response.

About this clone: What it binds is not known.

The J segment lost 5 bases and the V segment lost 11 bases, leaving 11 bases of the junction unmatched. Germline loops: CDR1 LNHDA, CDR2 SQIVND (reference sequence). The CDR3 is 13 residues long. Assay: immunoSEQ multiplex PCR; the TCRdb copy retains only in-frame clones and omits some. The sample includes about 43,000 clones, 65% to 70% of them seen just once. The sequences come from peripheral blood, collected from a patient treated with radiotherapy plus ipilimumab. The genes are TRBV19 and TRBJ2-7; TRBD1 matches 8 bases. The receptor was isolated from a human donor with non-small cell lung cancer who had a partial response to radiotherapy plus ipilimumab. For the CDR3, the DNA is TGTGCCTCTTCCCGACAGGGGATCCACGAGCAGTACTTC. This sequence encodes CASSRQGIHEQYF.